Described below is a single T cell receptor beta chain sequence and its context. This specimen belongs to a study of blood T cells in healthy people across ages. CDR1 and CDR2 (germline): MNHEY, SMNVEV (reference sequence). Trimming pared 5 bases from V and 2 bases from J, leaving 13 bases between. The CDR3 is 15 amino acids. A second PCR, run for 7 to 11 cycles, used a sample-barcoded 5' primer plus a J-beta primer mix. TCRdb analysed the 5' RACE reads with MiXCR anew, one entry per CDR3 protein. In the table there are about 970,000 distinct CDR3 sequences, 45% to 60% of which are singletons. The chain uses TRBV27 and TRBJ2-1, with D uncertain. Sequencing was carried out using blood. This sequence originates from a woman aged 55-69 years in good health. The CDR3 loop is CASSKTWGTYNEQFF. As DNA, the CDR3 is TGTGCCAGCAGTAAGACCTGGGGAACCTACAATGAGCAGTTCTTC.